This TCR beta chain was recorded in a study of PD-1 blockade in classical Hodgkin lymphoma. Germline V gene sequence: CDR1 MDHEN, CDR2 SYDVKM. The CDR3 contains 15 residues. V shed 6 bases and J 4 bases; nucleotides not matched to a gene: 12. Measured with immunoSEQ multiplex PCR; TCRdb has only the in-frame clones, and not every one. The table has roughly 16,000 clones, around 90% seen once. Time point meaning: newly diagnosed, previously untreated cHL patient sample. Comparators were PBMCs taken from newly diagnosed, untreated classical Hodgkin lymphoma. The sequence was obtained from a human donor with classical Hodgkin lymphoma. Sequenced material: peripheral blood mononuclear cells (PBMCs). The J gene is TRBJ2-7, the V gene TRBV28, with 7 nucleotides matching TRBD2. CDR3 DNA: TGTGCCAGCAGCTACCGGGGGGTAGCGTCGTACGAGCAGTACTTC. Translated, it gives CASSYRGVASYEQYF.